What follows are 15 T cell receptor beta chains derived from one specimen sequenced in a study of T cell clones after liver transplantation (dated by TCRdb to about 2019). The method was the immunoSEQ multiplex PCR assay. TCRdb holds this immuneACCESS table with in-frame rearrangements only. Some clones are missing; in checked studies, unresolved V genes explain under half, and the rest has no known cause. A total of around 100,000 clones appear in this sample, under 90% of them only once. Approximately 3% of the sample rests with the top ten. Source: CD4+ T cells from blood, taken about 50 months after liver transplant. Every receptor here comes from a human patient who received a liver transplant. Following a transplant, some T lymphocytes may have been derived from the graft donor.

This rearrangement joins TRBV23-1 to TRBJ1-5, with no clear D. TRBV23-1 is flagged as an ORF with uncertain function. V lost 1 base and J lost 1, with 5 bases in between. This CDR3 spans 14 amino acids. CDR3 sequence (DNA): TGCGCCAGCAGTCAATTCCCCAGCAATCAGCCCCAGCATTTT. Residues: CASSQFPSNQPQHF.

Points on this clone: Germline and junction disagree at one end, which may indicate a read error. The rearrangement joins TRBV27 to TRBJ2-7, with TRBD2 matching over 8 bases. Germline V gene sequence: CDR1 MNHEY, CDR2 SMNVEV (reference sequence). CDR3 length equals 20 residues. CDR3 coding DNA: TGTGCCAGCAGGCGAGGGGGGATCTCCACTAGCGGACGACTCTCCTACGAGCAGTGCTTC. Its translation: CASRRGGISTSGRLSYEQCF.

This chain links TRBV19 with TRBJ1-1; 9 bases are a match to TRBD1. V shed 9 bases, J shed 7 bases, and the junction held 9 bases outside the gene matches. This CDR3 is built from 13 residues. The germline V gene encodes CDR1 LNHDA and CDR2 SQIVND (reference sequence). CDR3 sequence: CASGGQGQFEAFF. DNA of the CDR3: TGTGCCAGCGGCGGACAGGGGCAATTTGAAGCTTTCTTT.

This chain joins TRBV9 and TRBJ2-5, with 11 nucleotides matching TRBD2. CDR3 length equals 16 residues. The ends lost 4 bases at V and 1 base at J; junction bases unmatched: 6. Germline CDR1 is SGDLS and CDR2 is YYNGEE. CDR3 sequence: CASSIGTSGLQETQYF. Here the CDR3 DNA reads TGTGCCAGCAGCATCGGGACTAGCGGCCTCCAAGAGACCCAGTACTTC.

The CDR3: CASRPRTSGSLEQYF. DNA for the CDR3: TGTGCCAGCAGACCAAGAACTAGCGGGAGTCTCGAGCAGTACTTC. V gene TRBV2 combines with J gene TRBJ2-7; 11 bases align to TRBD2. The CDR3 contains 15 residues. V gave up 6 bases and J gave up 6 bases; unmatched junction bases: 10. CDR1 is SNHLY and CDR2 is FYNNEI in the germline V gene.

The V gene is TRBV7-9, the J gene TRBJ2-3, with 7 bases lining up with TRBD1. Germline V CDR1 and CDR2: SEHNR, FQNEAQ (reference sequence). CDR3 length equals 16 residues. The V gene end was trimmed by 6 bases and the J gene end by 1 base; junction bases not matched to a gene: 10. Here the CDR3 reads CASRTGAGGGTDTQYF. DNA of the CDR3: TGTGCCAGCAGAACTGGGGCAGGGGGAGGCACAGATACGCAGTATTTT. Variable domain in full (rest from reference TRBV7-9 and TRBJ2-3): DTGVSQNPRHKITKRGQNVTFRCDPISEHNRLYWYRQTLGQGPEFLTYFQNEAQLEKSRLLSDRFSAERPKGSFSTLEIQRTEQGDSAMYLCASRTGAGGGTDTQYFGPGTRLTVL.

J is TRBJ2-1 and V is TRBV7-2; TRBD1 or TRBD2 may be the D gene (5 bases each). CDR1 is SGHTA, CDR2 FQGNSA, per germline. This CDR3 contains 13 residues. Trimming removed 5 bases from V and 6 bases from J, with 11 bases in between. CDR3 coding DNA: TGTGCCAGCAGCGGGACCGGGCGCAATGAGCAGTTCTTC. Its translation is CASSGTGRNEQFF.

The gene calls are TRBV6-5 and TRBJ1-1; D is uncertain. Trimming removed 2 bases at V and 5 bases at J, with 9 bases between. Germline V gene data show CDR1 as MNHEY and CDR2 as SVGAGI. The CDR3 consists of 13 residues. The CDR3 spells CASSYAGRTEAFF. The DNA for the CDR3 is TGTGCCAGCAGTTACGCGGGGAGGACTGAAGCTTTCTTT.

In DNA, the CDR3 is TGTGCCAGCAGCTCTACTTCCGGGACAGCAGTGGTAGGCTACACCTTC. Translation gives CASSSTSGTAVVGYTF. The chain is built from TRBV7-2 and TRBJ1-2, with 7 bases lining up with TRBD1. The CDR3 totals 16 residues. Germline V gives CDR1 SGHTA, CDR2 FQGNSA. The V gene end was trimmed by 4 bases and the J gene end by 8 bases; junction bases not matched to a gene: 16.

This clone has just a few counts. The genes are TRBV11-2 and TRBJ2-4, with TRBD1 matching 7 bases. Germline assignment: CDR1 SGHAT and CDR2 FQNNGV. CDR3 length: 14 amino acids. Germline trimming cut 5 bases from V and 1 base from J; bases unmatched to any gene: 2. CDR3 DNA sequence: TGTGCCAGCAGCCTGGGACAGGCCAAAAACATTCAGTACTTC. Encoded protein: CASSLGQAKNIQYF. Supplemented by reference TRBV11-2 and TRBJ2-4, the full variable domain reads EAGVAQSPRYKIIEKRQSVAFWCNPISGHATLYWYQQILGQGPKLLIQFQNNGVVDDSQLPKDRFSAERLKGVDSTLKIQPAKLEDSAVYLCASSLGQAKNIQYFGAGTRLSVL.

The CDR3 loop reads CASSPRRGGPETQYF. For the CDR3, the DNA is TGTGCCAGCAGTCCCCGGCGGGGGGGTCCAGAGACCCAGTACTTC. The gene calls are TRBV6-5 and TRBJ2-5; 9 bases align to TRBD2. The V gene end was trimmed by 5 bases and the J gene end by 4 bases; junction bases not matched to a gene: 8. The CDR3 contains 15 residues. The V gene's germline CDR1 is MNHEY and CDR2 SVGAGI.

V usage is TRBV9 and J usage is TRBJ2-5, with TRBD2 identical over 8 bases. The J segment lost 5 bases and the V segment lost 3 bases, leaving 9 bases of the junction unmatched. The CDR3 sequence is 15 residues long. Germline lookup yields CDR1 SGDLS and CDR2 YYNGEE. CDR3 region: CASSAYRAGVETQYF. CDR3 in DNA: TGTGCCAGCAGCGCGTATAGAGCGGGAGTGGAGACCCAGTACTTC.

The V gene is TRBV5-4, the J gene TRBJ1-2; TRBD1 is a possible D gene (6 bases). Germline V gene lookup returns CDR1 SGHNT and CDR2 YYREEE (reference sequence). This CDR3 is 18 amino acids long. V lost 1 base and J lost 6, with 25 bases in between. The CDR3 DNA is TGTGCCAGCAGCTTGAATACGGGACCGCGAAAGGGGGTAGATGGCTACACCTTC. Translated: CASSLNTGPRKGVDGYTF.

This clone was found once. The chain uses TRBV13 and TRBJ2-5, with D perhaps matching TRBD2 (5 bases). V was clipped by 2 bases and J by 4 bases, with 14 bases between them. There are 15 residues in the CDR3. Germline V gives CDR1 PRHDT, CDR2 FYEKMQ (reference sequence). The CDR3 DNA reads as TGTGCCAGCAGCTTAAGAAGGCCTAGCACAGAGACCCAGTACTTC. Amino acid sequence: CASSLRRPSTETQYF. The variable domain in full, with the rest retrieved from reference TRBV13 and TRBJ2-5, is AAGVIQSPRHLIKEKRETATLKCYPIPRHDTVYWYQQGPGQDPQFLISFYEKMQSDKGSIPDRFSAQQFSDYHSELNMSSLELGDSALYFCASSLRRPSTETQYFGPGTRLLVL.

This chain uses TRBV7-2 with TRBJ2-6; 7 bases align to TRBD1. Germline V CDR1 and CDR2: SGHTA, FQGNSA. Germline trimming cut 5 bases from V and 0 bases from J; bases unmatched to any gene: 7. This CDR3 region has 17 residues. CDR3 DNA sequence: TGTGCCAGCAGCCCCAGGACAGGAATCTCTGGGGCCAACGTCCTGACTTTC. Translating gives CASSPRTGISGANVLTF.